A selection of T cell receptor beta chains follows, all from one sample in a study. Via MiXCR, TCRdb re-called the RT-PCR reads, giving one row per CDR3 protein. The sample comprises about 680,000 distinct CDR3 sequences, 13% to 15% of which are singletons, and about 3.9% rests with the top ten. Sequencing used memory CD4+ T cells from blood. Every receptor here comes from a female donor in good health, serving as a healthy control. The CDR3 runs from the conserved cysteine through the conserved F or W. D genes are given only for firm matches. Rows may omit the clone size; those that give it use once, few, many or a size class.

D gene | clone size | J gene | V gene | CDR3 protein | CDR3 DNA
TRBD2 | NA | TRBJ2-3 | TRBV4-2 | CASRASLAGTSTDTQYF | TGTGCCAGCAGGGCAAGCCTAGCGGGAACTAGCACAGATACGCAGTATTTT
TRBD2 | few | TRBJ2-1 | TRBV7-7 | CASSYGRYNEQFF | TGTGCTAGCAGTTACGGGAGGTACAATGAGCAGTTCTTC
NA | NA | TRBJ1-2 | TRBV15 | CATSTGGLVYGYTF | TGTGCCACCAGCACGGGAGGGCTGGTCTATGGCTACACCTTC
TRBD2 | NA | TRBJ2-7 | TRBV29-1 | CSVVTGRRTYEQYF | TGCAGCGTTGTTACCGGGAGGAGGACCTACGAGCAGTACTTC
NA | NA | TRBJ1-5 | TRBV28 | CASSFIARVLSNQPQHF | TGTGCCAGCAGTTTCATTGCCCGCGTCCTGAGCAATCAGCCCCAGCATTTT
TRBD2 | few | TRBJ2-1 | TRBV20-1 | CSASGARGSSYNEQFF | TGCAGTGCTAGTGGTGCGCGGGGGAGCTCCTACAATGAGCAGTTCTTC
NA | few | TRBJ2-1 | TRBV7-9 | CASSPNIAEQFF | TGTGCCAGCAGCCCTAATATCGCTGAGCAGTTCTTC
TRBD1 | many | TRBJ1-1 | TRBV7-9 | CASSLTGGAWTEAFF | TGTGCCAGCAGCTTAACAGGGGGCGCGTGGACTGAAGCTTTCTTT
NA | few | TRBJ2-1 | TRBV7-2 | CASSSGRGEQFF | TGTGCCAGCAGCTCGGGCCGGGGGGAGCAGTTCTTC
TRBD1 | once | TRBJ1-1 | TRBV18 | CASSPPSQGDTEAFF | TGTGCCAGCTCACCACCGTCACAGGGGGACACTGAAGCTTTCTTT
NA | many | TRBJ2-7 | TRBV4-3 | CASSQEAGASAYEQYF | TGCGCCAGCAGCCAAGAGGCGGGGGCTTCAGCCTACGAGCAGTACTTC
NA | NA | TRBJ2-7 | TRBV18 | CASSPGRESYEQYF | TGTGCCAGCTCACCTGGCAGGGAGTCCTACGAGCAGTACTTC
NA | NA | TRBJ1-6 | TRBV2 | CASSESFGGEWYSPLHF | TGTGCCAGCAGTGAATCTTTCGGGGGCGAATGGTATTCACCCCTCCACTTT
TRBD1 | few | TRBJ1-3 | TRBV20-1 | CSAKDRNSGNTIYF | TGCAGTGCGAAGGACAGGAACTCTGGAAACACCATATATTTT
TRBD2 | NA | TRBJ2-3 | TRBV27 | CVSSLSSGGASTDTQYF | TGTGTCAGCAGTTTATCTAGCGGGGGTGCTAGCACAGATACGCAGTATTTT
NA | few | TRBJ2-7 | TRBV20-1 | CSARDDTAQYF | TGCAGTGCTAGAGACGACACCGCGCAGTACTTC
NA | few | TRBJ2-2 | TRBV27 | CASSTGNSGELFF | TGTGCCAGCAGCACAGGGAATTCGGGGGAGCTGTTTTTT
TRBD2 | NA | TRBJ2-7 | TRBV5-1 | CASSRTSGSFYEQYF | TGCGCCAGCAGCCGGACTAGCGGGAGTTTCTACGAGCAGTACTTC
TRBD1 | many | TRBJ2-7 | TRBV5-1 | CASSLQGLYEQYF | TGCGCCAGCAGCTTACAGGGGCTCTACGAGCAGTACTTC
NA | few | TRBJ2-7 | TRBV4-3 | CASSQGTGGRTAYEQYF | TGCGCCAGCAGCCAGGGGACCGGGGGACGGACTGCCTACGAGCAGTACTTC
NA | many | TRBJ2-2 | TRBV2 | CASRRNGELFF | TGTGCCAGCAGGCGGAACGGGGAGCTGTTTTTT
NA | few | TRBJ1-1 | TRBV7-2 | CASSQRGGWGIEAFF | TGTGCCAGCAGCCAGCGAGGGGGTTGGGGCATTGAAGCTTTCTTT
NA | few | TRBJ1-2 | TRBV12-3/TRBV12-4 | CASKGGSNYGYTF | TGTGCCAGCAAGGGTGGCTCTAACTATGGCTACACCTTC
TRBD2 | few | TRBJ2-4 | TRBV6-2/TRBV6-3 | CASSPLPGGSENIQYF | TGTGCCAGCAGTCCCTTGCCGGGAGGGTCGGAAAACATTCAGTACTTC
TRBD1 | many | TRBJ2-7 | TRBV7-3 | CASGTGDEQYF | TGTGCCAGCGGGACAGGGGACGAGCAGTACTTC
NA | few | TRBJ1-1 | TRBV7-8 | CASSSLSALRGWTEAFF | TGTGCCAGCAGTTCGTTGTCCGCTCTCAGGGGTTGGACTGAAGCTTTCTTT
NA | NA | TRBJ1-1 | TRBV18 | CASSPRVATEAFF | TGTGCCAGCTCACCCCGGGTAGCCACTGAAGCTTTCTTT
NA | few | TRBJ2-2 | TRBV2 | CASSPQGLNTGELFF | TGTGCCAGCAGTCCTCAGGGGCTGAACACCGGGGAGCTGTTTTTT
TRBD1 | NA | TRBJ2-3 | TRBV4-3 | CASSLRGQGGKDTQYF | TGCGCCAGCAGCCTCAGGGGACAGGGAGGTAAAGATACGCAGTATTTT
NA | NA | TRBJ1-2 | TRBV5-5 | CASSLLAQANGYTF | TGTGCCAGCAGCTTGCTCGCCCAGGCTAATGGCTACACCTTC
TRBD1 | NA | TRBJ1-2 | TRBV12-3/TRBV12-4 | CASSLDRGTHYGHTF | TGTGCCAGCAGTCTCGACAGGGGGACCCACTATGGCCACACCTTC
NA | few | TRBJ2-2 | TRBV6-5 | CASSYSNGPDGELFF | TGTGCCAGCAGTTACTCGAATGGGCCAGACGGGGAGCTGTTTTTT
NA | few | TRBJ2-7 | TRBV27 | CASSPDRPYEQYF | TGTGCCAGCAGTCCCGACAGGCCCTACGAGCAGTACTTC
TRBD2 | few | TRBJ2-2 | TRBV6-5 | CASKIAGVNTGELFF | TGTGCCAGCAAGATAGCGGGAGTGAACACCGGGGAGCTGTTTTTT
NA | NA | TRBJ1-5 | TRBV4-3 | CASSQDVFMGFSNQPQHF | TGCGCCAGCAGCCAAGATGTTTTTATGGGCTTTAGCAATCAGCCCCAGCATTTT
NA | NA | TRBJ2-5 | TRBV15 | CATSTGWREGKETQYF | TGTGCCACCAGCACGGGCTGGCGGGAAGGGAAAGAGACCCAGTACTTC
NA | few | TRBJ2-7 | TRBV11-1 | CASSFRFTSYEQYF | TGTGCCAGCAGCTTTCGGTTTACGTCCTACGAGCAGTACTTC
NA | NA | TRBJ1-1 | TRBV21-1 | CASSIRTGASLTEAFF | TGTGCCAGCAGCATCCGGACAGGGGCGTCATTAACTGAAGCTTTCTTT